These 9 T cell receptor beta chains were all obtained from the same sample, sequenced in a study of cytomegalovirus exposure and HLA in healthy donors. This PCR relied on a set of 60 Vbeta primers and 13 Jbeta primers. This table comes from immunoSEQ multiplex PCR, and its TCRdb copy is limited to in-frame clones, with some not included. The sample contains tens of thousands of clones, approximately 77% of which appear only once. What was sequenced was PBMCs. The source is a woman between 50 and 59 years old in good health and CMV-seronegative.

The chain is built from TRBV2 and TRBJ2-2; TRBD2 agrees at 12 bases. CDR3 length equals 19 residues. CDR1 is SNHLY, CDR2 FYNNEI, per germline. With V trimmed by 5 bases and J by 2 bases, 12 bases remained unmatched. The CDR3 region is CASSTPRTSGISNTGELFF. The CDR3 DNA sequence: TGTGCCAGCAGTACCCCCCGGACTAGCGGGATCTCTAACACCGGGGAGCTGTTTTTT.

The chain combines TRBV5-6 with TRBJ1-3; no firm D call. The V and J ends lost 2 bases and 5 bases respectively, with 8 bases between them. This CDR3 comprises 13 residues. The germline V gene encodes CDR1 SGHDT and CDR2 YYEEEE. CDR3 in DNA: TGTGCCAGCAGCTTCGGGAGGCGAAACACCATATATTTT. It codes for CASSFGRRNTIYF.

This clone has just a few counts. The chain recombines TRBV4-1 with TRBJ2-5; D is unresolved. V lost 0 bases, J lost 0 bases, and 11 bases lay in between. The germline CDR1 and CDR2 sequences are MGHRA and YSYEKL. This CDR3 contains 16 residues. The CDR3 loop is CASSQEELSNQETQYF. The CDR3 bases are TGCGCCAGCAGCCAAGAGGAGCTATCAAACCAAGAGACCCAGTACTTC.

The CDR3 region is CASSSPDRADSPLHF. The CDR3 region has the DNA TGTGCCAGCAGCTCCCCCGACAGGGCGGATTCACCCCTCCACTTT. The chain combines TRBV7-9 with TRBJ1-6, with 7 bases lining up with TRBD1. The germline gives CDR1 SEHNR, CDR2 FQNEAQ (reference sequence). The CDR3 has 15 amino acids. V was clipped by 4 bases and J by 8 bases; unmatched bases: 8.

The chain is built from TRBV5-8 and TRBJ1-2, with D hard to call. The CDR3 covers 12 residues. Trimming removed 2 bases at V and 8 bases at J, with 10 bases between. Looked up from germline, CDR1 is SGHTS and CDR2 is YDEGEE. CDR3 DNA: TGTGCCAGCAGCTTAGATGAACGGGGCTACACCTTC. Translation: CASSLDERGYTF. Filled out from reference TRBV5-8 and TRBJ1-2, the complete variable domain reads EAGVTQSPTHLIKTRGQQATLRCSPISGHTSVYWYQQALGLGLQFLLWYDEGEERNRGNFPPRFSGRQFPNYSSELNVNALELEDSALYLCASSLDERGYTFGSGTRLTVV.

This clone was seen once. The chain couples TRBV7-2 to TRBJ1-2; 9 positions agree with TRBD1. CDR1 is SGHTA, CDR2 FQGNSA, per germline. V gave up 5 bases and J gave up 5 bases; unmatched junction bases: 9. The CDR3 spans 15 residues. CDR3 residues: CASSHRTGESYGYTF. The DNA for the CDR3 is TGTGCCAGCAGCCATCGGACAGGGGAATCATATGGCTACACCTTC. The full variable domain, in which reference TRBV7-2 and TRBJ1-2 provide the parts outside the CDR3, is GAGVSQSPSNKVTEKGKDVELRCDPISGHTALYWYRQSLGQGLEFLIYFQGNSAPDKSGLPSDRFSAERTGGSVSTLTIQRTQQEDSAVYLCASSHRTGESYGYTFGSGTRLTVV.

This clone was recorded once. The chain carries TRBV20-1 and TRBJ1-2, with TRBD1 as a possible D gene (5 bases). The CDR3 sequence is 11 residues long. V dropped 6 bases and J dropped 8 bases, with 13 bases sitting between them. CDR1 and CDR2 from the germline V gene are DFQATT and SNEGSKA (reference sequence). CDR3 region: CSARGDRGYTF. The CDR3 coding sequence is TGCAGTGCCCGGGGGGATCGCGGCTACACCTTC.

As regards this clone: The same CDR3 arises from other DNA sequences in this sample as well. The chain's CDR3 is CASKERGVGQPQHF. The CDR3 DNA is TGTGCCAGCAAGGAACGCGGGGTGGGTCAGCCCCAGCATTTT. The rearrangement uses TRBV6-1 and TRBJ1-5; the D is unclear. Germline assignment: CDR1 MNHNS and CDR2 SASEGT. CDR3 length: 14 residues. V was pared by 7 bases and J by 6 bases, with 16 bases between.

V is TRBV6-6 and J is TRBJ2-2, with TRBD1 matching 8 bases. CDR1 and CDR2 from the germline V gene are MNHNY and SVGAGI (reference sequence). The CDR3 consists of 16 residues. Trimming cost V 5 bases and J 7 bases; bases outside gene matches: 12. The CDR3 DNA sequence: TGTGCCAGCAGTCCCGGGACAGGAAACCCCCACGGGGAGCTGTTTTTT. It yields the protein CASSPGTGNPHGELFF.